What follows is one T cell receptor beta chain and its context. The germline V gene encodes CDR1 SQVTM and CDR2 ANQGSEA. This CDR3 is 13 amino acids long. V was clipped by 6 bases and J by 4 bases, with 13 bases between them. The data are from a study of blood T cells in healthy people across ages. Whole-study context: About one barcoded beta molecule per two T cells was the capture yield of template switching.

Together with a sample-barcoded 5' primer, a J-beta primer mix was included in a second PCR lasting about 7 to 11 cycles. Each single sample gave us at least 2.5 million CDR3-containing paired-end reads. TCRdb processed the 5' RACE reads anew with MiXCR; each CDR3 protein has one entry. The sample records about 730,000 distinct CDR3 sequences, roughly 44% being singletons. Sample: blood. The rearrangement uses TRBV29-1 and TRBJ1-5; D gene ambiguous. The sequence derives from a woman aged 60 to 75 in good health. CDR3 sequence reads: CSVITPGNQPQHF. The CDR3 DNA reads TGCAGCGTCATAACCCCGGGGAATCAGCCCCAGCATTTT. The full variable domain, its missing parts supplied by reference TRBV29-1 and TRBJ1-5, is SAVISQKPSRDICQRGTSLTIQCQVDSQVTMMFWYRQQPGQSLTLIATANQGSEATYESGFVIDKFPISRPNLTFSTLTVSNMSPEDSSIYLCSVITPGNQPQHFGDGTRLSIL.